The 25 T cell receptor beta chains below were found in one sample sequenced in a study of cytomegalovirus exposure and HLA in healthy donors. Primers: 60 Vbeta forward and 13 Jbeta reverse. Sequencing was performed with immunoSEQ multiplex PCR; in TCRdb, only in-frame clones are kept and a portion is missing. Here the sample spans about 98,000 clones, over 65% being singletons. Sequenced sample: PBMCs. The receptor source for this set is a male donor in good health and CMV-seronegative.

The chain links TRBV6-6 to TRBJ2-7; 9 bases line up with TRBD1. The CDR3 runs 16 residues. Trimming at V came to 4 bases and at J to 6 bases, leaving 13 bases not matched to a gene. CDR1 and CDR2 from the germline V gene are MNHNY and SVGAGI (reference sequence). The CDR3 region is CASSFTPGQGPSEQYF. CDR3 DNA: TGTGCCAGCAGTTTTACACCGGGACAGGGCCCGAGCGAGCAGTACTTC.

In DNA form, the CDR3 reads TGTGCCAGCAGCCAAGTGGTTGGAGGAACTTTTGCTAGCACAGATACGCAGTATTTT. Residues: CASSQVVGGTFASTDTQYF. The chain recombines TRBV14 with TRBJ2-3; D might be TRBD2 (5 bases). V lost 1 base to trimming and J lost 0 bases, with 20 bases between them. Per germline, CDR1 SGHDN and CDR2 FVKESK. This CDR3 comprises 19 residues.

This sequence joins TRBV9 and TRBJ1-1; tentative D call: TRBD1 (5 bases). V shed 3 bases and J shed 5 bases, with 14 bases lying between them. The CDR3 extends over 14 amino acids. Per the germline V gene, CDR1 is SGDLS and CDR2 is YYNGEE. The CDR3: CASSGPGGRTEAFF. CDR3 sequence (DNA): TGTGCCAGCAGCGGCCCGGGGGGGAGGACTGAAGCTTTCTTT.

This clone was counted only a few times. The chain links TRBV9 to TRBJ2-1, with 13 bases lining up with TRBD2. The ends lost 3 bases at V and 4 bases at J; junction bases unmatched: 4. The CDR3 is made up of 16 amino acids. Germline V gene sequence: CDR1 SGDLS, CDR2 YYNGEE. CDR3 DNA sequence: TGTGCCAGCAGCGGGGGGACTAGCGGGGTTTACAATGAGCAGTTCTTC. It yields the protein CASSGGTSGVYNEQFF.

V gene TRBV10-3 combines with J gene TRBJ2-6, with D maybe TRBD2 (5 bases). V was trimmed by 10 bases and J by 0 bases, leaving 13 bases between them. The germline CDR1 and CDR2 sequences are ENHRY and SYGVKD. The CDR3 contains 15 residues. The CDR3 spells CATSGLFSGANVLTF. CDR3 nucleotides: TGTGCCACGAGTGGACTCTTCTCTGGGGCCAACGTCCTGACTTTC.

The rearrangement links TRBV9 to TRBJ1-4; D is uncertain. V was clipped by 4 bases and J by 4 bases, with 11 bases between them. The germline gives CDR1 SGDLS, CDR2 YYNGEE. The CDR3 consists of 14 residues. The CDR3 DNA reads TGTGCCAGCAGCTCCCGGAGCGATAATGAAAAACTGTTTTTT. This gives the protein CASSSRSDNEKLFF.

CDR3 region: CASSFGSRTGGLAGANEQFF. In DNA, the CDR3 is TGCGCCAGCAGTTTTGGGAGTCGGACAGGGGGACTAGCGGGAGCTAATGAGCAGTTCTTC. V usage is TRBV5-1 and J usage is TRBJ2-1, with 14 bases aligning to TRBD2. The CDR3 is 20 amino acids. Germline trimming cut 5 bases from V and 7 bases from J; bases unmatched to any gene: 20. Germline CDR1 and CDR2: SGHRS and YFSETQ.

Only one count was recorded for this clone. The CDR3 does not close with the conserved phenylalanine or tryptophan, likely indicating a read error. This chain joins TRBV10-3 and TRBJ2-7; 9 bases are shared with TRBD1. The CDR3 runs 13 residues. The germline V gene has CDR1 ENHRY and CDR2 SYGVKD. The V and J ends lost 10 bases and 5 bases, in that order; junction bases with no gene match: 9. The CDR3 DNA sequence: TGTGCCACCCGGGACAGGGCTCTCCACGAGCAGTACCTC. Translated, it gives CATRDRALHEQYL.

V gene TRBV5-1 combines with J gene TRBJ1-3; D may be TRBD1 (5 bases). Looked up from germline, CDR1 is SGHRS and CDR2 is YFSETQ. With 0 bases removed from V and 0 bases from J, the gap between germline ends came to 10 bases. The CDR3 length is 16 residues. The CDR3 DNA follows: TGCGCCAGCAGCTTGGTAGGAGGGGACTCTGGAAACACCATATATTTT. Its translation is CASSLVGGDSGNTIYF.

The rearrangement joins TRBV29-1 to TRBJ1-5, with D tentatively TRBD1 (5 bases). There are 13 residues in the CDR3. Trimming shortened V by 6 bases and J by 5 bases, and 14 bases separated the two germline ends. Germline-derived CDR1 and CDR2 are SQVTM and ANQGSEA. The CDR3 coding sequence is TGCAGCGTCGCCCACAGGAGGGATCAGCCCCAGCATTTT. Its protein is CSVAHRRDQPQHF.

The chain recombines TRBV9 with TRBJ2-1; TRBD2 aligns across 13 bases. The J segment lost 8 bases and the V segment lost 0 bases, leaving 14 bases of the junction unmatched. This CDR3 is 19 amino acids long. Germline V lookup: CDR1 SGDLS, CDR2 YYNGEE. The CDR3 sequence is CASSVGRGLAGSPGDEQFF. The CDR3 bases are TGTGCCAGCAGCGTAGGAAGGGGACTAGCGGGGTCCCCCGGCGATGAGCAGTTCTTC.

The rearrangement joins TRBV5-8 to TRBJ1-5, with TRBD1 matching 9 bases. The CDR3 covers 16 residues. The J segment lost 4 bases and the V segment lost 4 bases, leaving 9 bases of the junction unmatched. CDR1 is SGHTS, CDR2 YDEGEE, per germline. The CDR3 DNA sequence: TGTGCCAGCAGCAGAGGACAGGGGCCCACGAATCAGCCCCAGCATTTT. Translated: CASSRGQGPTNQPQHF.

The rearrangement uses TRBV5-4 and TRBJ1-1; 7 bases are shared with TRBD1. Germline V lookup: CDR1 SGHNT, CDR2 YYREEE (reference sequence). The V gene end was trimmed by 2 bases and the J gene end by 13 bases; junction bases not matched to a gene: 17. The CDR3 is 15 amino acids. DNA of the CDR3: TGTGCCAGCAGCTTAAGGACAGGTACCTCAAATGAGGGTTTCTTT. This encodes CASSLRTGTSNEGFF.

The chain uses TRBV28 and TRBJ1-3; unclear D gene. The ends were cut back, 5 bases at V and 4 bases at J, with 15 bases in the middle. There are 15 residues in the CDR3. Germline values: CDR1 MDHEN, CDR2 SYDVKM. CDR3 nucleotides: TGTGCCAGCAGTCCCCCCCGGGAGCCCGGAAACACCATATATTTT. Encoded protein: CASSPPREPGNTIYF.

The chain links TRBV9 to TRBJ2-7; no clear D. Germline V lookup: CDR1 SGDLS, CDR2 YYNGEE. The V and J ends lost 0 bases and 6 bases respectively, with 10 bases between them. The CDR3 runs to 13 residues. This CDR3 reads CASSVAIAGEQYF. The DNA of the CDR3 is TGTGCCAGCAGCGTAGCCATAGCCGGCGAGCAGTACTTC.

This chain links TRBV4-3 with TRBJ2-5; TRBD1 agrees at 7 bases. The CDR3 consists of 13 residues. Germline loops: CDR1 LGHNA, CDR2 YSLEER. Trimming took 4 bases from V and 5 from J; bases not matched to a gene: 4. The CDR3 region has the DNA TGCGCCAGCAGCCTGACAGGGTGGGAGACCCAGTACTTC. Protein sequence: CASSLTGWETQYF.

The CDR3, as DNA: TGTGCCAGTAGTAATATGGGACAGGGGAACTATGGCTACACCTTC. This codes for CASSNMGQGNYGYTF. The V gene is TRBV19, the J gene TRBJ1-2, with 10 nucleotides matching TRBD1. The CDR3 length is 15 residues. V shed 4 bases, J shed 2 bases, and the junction held 4 bases outside the gene matches. Germline CDR1 LNHDA, CDR2 SQIVND (reference sequence).

A remark on this clone: Other DNA sequences within the sample encode an identical CDR3. The gene calls are TRBV9 and TRBJ2-1; 8 nucleotides line up with TRBD2. CDR1 SGDLS and CDR2 YYNGEE come from the germline V gene. The V gene end was trimmed by 2 bases and the J gene end by 4 bases; junction bases not matched to a gene: 5. CDR3 size: 15 residues. The CDR3 DNA reads TGTGCCAGCAGCGTCGGACTAGCCGAATACAATGAGCAGTTCTTC. It translates to CASSVGLAEYNEQFF.

J is TRBJ1-3 and V is TRBV9, with D possibly TRBD1 on 6 matching bases. The CDR3 contains 15 residues. Trimming cost V 3 bases and J 3 bases, with 13 bases left between them. Germline V CDR1 and CDR2: SGDLS, YYNGEE. The CDR3 sequence is CASSGTGIGGNTIYF. Written as DNA, the CDR3 is TGTGCCAGCAGCGGAACAGGGATCGGTGGAAACACCATATATTTT.

The chain combines TRBV19 with TRBJ2-2; perhaps TRBD1 as D (5 bases). There are 14 residues in the CDR3. Germline CDR1 and CDR2: LNHDA and SQIVND (reference sequence). V was clipped by 2 bases and J by 4 bases, with 8 bases between them. The CDR3 nucleotides read TGTGCCAGTAGTATAAGGGGTGCCACCGGGGAGCTGTTTTTT. Its translation is CASSIRGATGELFF.

This clone was found once. The chain recombines TRBV25-1 with TRBJ2-7; 7 nucleotides align to TRBD1. The CDR3 covers 15 residues. Trimming cost V 2 bases and J 0 bases; bases outside gene matches: 4. CDR1 is MGHDK, CDR2 SYGVNS, per germline. CDR3 DNA: TGTGCCAGCAGTGAAGTATGGGACAGCTCCTACGAGCAGTACTTC. This codes for CASSEVWDSSYEQYF.

There are a few counts of this clone. This chain links TRBV7-2 with TRBJ2-2, with 15 bases identical to TRBD2. This CDR3 has 17 amino acids. In germline, CDR1 is SGHTA, CDR2 FQGNSA. The J segment lost 9 bases and the V segment lost 0 bases, leaving 5 bases of the junction unmatched. CDR3 nucleotide sequence: TGTGCCAGCAGCTTAGCTATGGGACTAGCGGGGGGCCGGGAGCTGTTTTTT. Translation gives CASSLAMGLAGGRELFF.

The chain carries TRBV6-4 and TRBJ2-3; possibly TRBD1 for D (7 bases). The CDR3 is 16 amino acids. The V end was cut by 6 bases, the J end by 3 bases, with 19 bases between. Germline V gene data show CDR1 as MRHNA and CDR2 as SNTAGT. The CDR3 sequence: CASSQGDSPGTDTQYF. The CDR3 DNA follows: TGTGCCAGCAGCCAGGGGGACTCCCCTGGGACAGATACGCAGTATTTT.

This clone was counted only a few times. The chain carries TRBV28 and TRBJ2-2, with 11 bases fitting TRBD2. Looked up from germline, CDR1 is MDHEN and CDR2 is SYDVKM. Losses at the gene ends were 5 bases for V and 3 bases for J; bases not matched to a gene: 5. The length of the CDR3 is 16 residues. The CDR3 loop is CASSQTSGEYTGELFF. The DNA of the CDR3 is TGTGCCAGCAGTCAGACTAGCGGGGAATACACCGGGGAGCTGTTTTTT. Complete variable domain (other parts from reference TRBV28 and TRBJ2-2): DVKVTQSSRYLVKRTGEKVFLECVQDMDHENMFWYRQDPGLGLRLIYFSYDVKMKEKGDIPEGYSVSREKKERFSLILESASTNQTSMYLCASSQTSGEYTGELFFGEGSRLTVL.

The chain employs TRBV15 and TRBJ2-1; the D is unclear. The V end lost 0 bases, the J end lost 4 bases, and 13 bases lay between the germline ends. The CDR3 has 16 residues. The germline V gene encodes CDR1 LNHNV and CDR2 YYDKDF (reference sequence). This CDR3 is CATSRDPRFPYNEQFF. The CDR3 nucleotides read TGTGCCACCAGCAGAGATCCCAGATTCCCTTACAATGAGCAGTTCTTC.